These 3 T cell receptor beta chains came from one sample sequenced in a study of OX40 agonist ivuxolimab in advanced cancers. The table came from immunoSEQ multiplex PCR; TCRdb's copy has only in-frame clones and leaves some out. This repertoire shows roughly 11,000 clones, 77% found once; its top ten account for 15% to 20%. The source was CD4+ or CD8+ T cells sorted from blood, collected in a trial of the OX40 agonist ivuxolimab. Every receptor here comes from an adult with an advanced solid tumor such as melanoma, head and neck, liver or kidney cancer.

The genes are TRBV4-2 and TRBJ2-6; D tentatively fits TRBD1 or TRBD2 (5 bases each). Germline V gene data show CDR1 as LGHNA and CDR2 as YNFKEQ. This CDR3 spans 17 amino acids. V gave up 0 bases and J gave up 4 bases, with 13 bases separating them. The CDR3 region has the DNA TGTGCCAGCAGCCAAGAAAACTCGGGGACCGGGGCCAACGTCCTGACTTTC. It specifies CASSQENSGTGANVLTF.

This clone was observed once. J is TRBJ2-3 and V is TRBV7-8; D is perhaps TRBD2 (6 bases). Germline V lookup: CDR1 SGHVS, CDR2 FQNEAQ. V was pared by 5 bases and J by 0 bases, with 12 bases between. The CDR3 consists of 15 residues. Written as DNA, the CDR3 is TGTGCCAGCAGCCTCGGGGGTACTAGCACAGATACGCAGTATTTT. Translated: CASSLGGTSTDTQYF.

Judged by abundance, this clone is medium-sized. CDR3 amino acids: CAAATGASTQYF. The CDR3 DNA is TGTGCCGCCGCGACAGGCGCAAGTACGCAGTATTTT. The gene calls are TRBV27 and TRBJ2-3; a weak D match, TRBD1 (6 bases). Germline CDR1 reads MNHEY; CDR2 reads SMNVEV (reference sequence). This CDR3 contains 12 residues. The V end was cut by 11 bases, the J end by 8 bases, with 17 bases between.